These 13 T cell receptor beta chains were all obtained from the same sample, sequenced in a study of blood T cell repertoires in COVID-19. Sequencing was performed with immunoSEQ multiplex PCR; in TCRdb, only in-frame clones are kept and a portion is missing. The table lists around 130,000 clones, 70% to 85% of them singletons. Sequencing was performed on peripheral blood. The receptor source for this set is a woman in her 70s with acute or convalescent COVID-19.

This clone was observed a handful of times. CDR3: CASSQGGVIAIPETQYF. The DNA of the CDR3 is TGTGCCAGCAGCCAAGGGGGGGTAATAGCGATACCCGAGACCCAGTACTTC. The chain employs TRBV3-1 (or the pseudogene TRBV3-2) and TRBJ2-5; weak D call: TRBD2 (6 bases). This CDR3 contains 17 residues. V shed 1 base and J shed 5 bases, with 20 bases lying between them. Germline CDR1 LGHDT, CDR2 YNNKEL (reference sequence).

The gene calls are TRBV5-4 and TRBJ2-2; 14 bases fit TRBD2. The V segment lost 6 bases and the J segment 3 bases; nucleotides outside the gene matches: 7. This CDR3 contains 17 residues. Germline CDR1 is SGHNT and CDR2 is YYREEE (reference sequence). CDR3 bases: TGTGCCAGCAACCCGGGGACTAGCGGGGGCTACACCGGGGAGCTGTTTTTT. Protein: CASNPGTSGGYTGELFF.

This clone has only a few counts. The V gene is TRBV5-4, the J gene TRBJ1-5; 8 nucleotides align to TRBD1. The CDR3 has 15 amino acids. Germline trimming cut 4 bases from V and 2 bases from J; bases unmatched to any gene: 5. The germline V gene encodes CDR1 SGHNT and CDR2 YYREEE (reference sequence). The CDR3, as DNA: TGTGCCAGCAGCATGGCAGGGGGCGGCAATCAGCCCCAGCATTTT. Its protein is CASSMAGGGNQPQHF.

As concerns this clone: Different DNA sequences within this sample yield the same CDR3. The CDR3 spells CASSSGQLNTEAFF. The CDR3 DNA sequence: TGTGCCAGCAGCTCGGGACAGTTGAACACTGAAGCTTTCTTT. The chain joins TRBV5-4 to TRBJ1-1, with 7 bases lining up with TRBD1. CDR3 length equals 14 residues. Germline CDR1 SGHNT, CDR2 YYREEE (reference sequence). The J segment lost 0 bases and the V segment lost 3 bases, leaving 2 bases of the junction unmatched.

The chain carries TRBV30 and TRBJ1-5, with 9 bases fitting TRBD1. There are 14 residues in the CDR3. V lost 4 bases and J lost 2; bases outside the gene matches: 3. From germline, CDR1 is GTSNPN and CDR2 SVGIG (reference sequence). CDR3 loop: CAWTGQGGNQPQHF. The DNA for the CDR3 is TGTGCCTGGACGGGACAGGGTGGCAATCAGCCCCAGCATTTT.

The CDR3 loop reads CSVTGLAEYNEQFF. The CDR3 DNA reads TGCAGCGTTACGGGACTAGCGGAGTACAATGAGCAGTTCTTC. The chain joins TRBV29-1 to TRBJ2-1, with 11 bases matching TRBD2. V dropped 5 bases and J dropped 4; count of bases not matched to a gene: 4. The CDR3 runs 14 residues. Germline assignment: CDR1 SQVTM and CDR2 ANQGSEA.

The J gene is TRBJ2-7, the V gene TRBV7-2; tentative D call: TRBD2 (5 bases). Germline CDR1 is SGHTA and CDR2 is FQGNSA. V gave up 5 bases and J gave up 4 bases, with 12 bases separating them. There are 13 residues in the CDR3. The CDR3 DNA follows: TGTGCCAGCAGCACCCGTAGCGTGTACGAGCAGTACTTC. As protein: CASSTRSVYEQYF.

This rearrangement joins TRBV7-9 to TRBJ1-4, with 9 bases matching TRBD1. CDR3 length: 16 amino acids. From germline, CDR1 is SEHNR and CDR2 FQNEAQ (reference sequence). V was clipped by 3 bases and J by 8 bases; unmatched bases: 10. CDR3 in amino acids: CASSFYSGTGSEKLFF. The DNA of the CDR3 is TGTGCCAGCAGCTTTTATTCCGGGACAGGGTCAGAAAAACTGTTTTTT.

This chain links TRBV20-1 with TRBJ1-5, with D tentatively TRBD1 (5 bases). Per the germline V gene, CDR1 is DFQATT and CDR2 is SNEGSKA (reference sequence). Trimming left V 3 bases short and J 3 bases short, with 12 bases between. CDR3 length equals 14 residues. CDR3 sequence (DNA): TGCAGTGCTAGTTTCGAAGGGGACAATCAGCCCCAGCATTTT. As protein: CSASFEGDNQPQHF.

V gene TRBV5-1 combines with J gene TRBJ2-1; 7 bases are shared with TRBD2. With 5 bases clipped from V and 0 bases from J, the junction kept 8 bases outside the gene matches. The CDR3 loop spans 16 amino acids. Germline CDR1 is SGHRS and CDR2 is YFSETQ. The CDR3 spells CASSLNGGSSYNEQFF. CDR3 bases: TGCGCCAGCAGTTTAAACGGGGGGTCCTCCTACAATGAGCAGTTCTTC.

J is TRBJ2-2 and V is TRBV7-9; TRBD1 agrees at 8 bases. The germline gives CDR1 SEHNR, CDR2 FQNEAQ (reference sequence). The CDR3 is 14 amino acids. Trimming took 5 bases from V and 4 from J; bases not matched to a gene: 3. The CDR3 nucleotides read TGTGCCAGCAGCCCCGGACAGGGCACCGGGGAGCTGTTTTTT. Its protein product is CASSPGQGTGELFF.

V gene TRBV30 combines with J gene TRBJ2-3; unclear D gene. V lost 2 bases, J lost 6 bases, and 6 bases lay in between. The CDR3 runs 11 residues. CDR1 GTSNPN and CDR2 SVGIG come from the germline V gene (reference sequence). The CDR3 is CAWSFGDTQYF. In nucleotides, the CDR3 is TGTGCCTGGAGTTTCGGGGATACGCAGTATTTT.

This CDR3 reads CASSQEFKRRNYGYTF. The DNA for the CDR3 is TGCGCCAGCAGCCAAGAGTTCAAAAGGAGGAACTATGGCTACACCTTC. The chain combines TRBV4-3 with TRBJ1-2; D remains unclear. Trimming stripped 0 bases from V and 2 bases from J, with 13 bases between. CDR3 length: 16 amino acids. Per the germline V gene, CDR1 is LGHNA and CDR2 is YSLEER.